Listed here is a single TCR beta chain. Its antigen is unknown. The CDR3 length is 14 residues. DNA is not on record. Germline lookup yields CDR1 LNHNV and CDR2 YYDKDF (reference sequence). The entry originates in a study of synovial regulatory T cells in juvenile arthritis. Overall study findings and caveats: Blood Treg cells that were inflammation-associated showed lower TCR diversity than other blood Treg cells. Largely private between patients, iaTreg TCR repertoires showed partial overlap with synovial Teff and blood CPL repertoires. iaTreg cells shared more CDR3 sequences with synovial Tregs than other blood Tregs did.

Repertoires were generated with immunoSEQ multiplex PCR, while TCRdb's copy carries only in-frame clones and drops some. The sample table includes some 7,700 clones. The sample consisted of Treg cells from blood. The subset: remaining (HLA-DR-negative) circulating blood Treg cells. The chain is built from TRBV15 and TRBJ2-7; TCRdb calls TRBD1, which cannot be checked without DNA. This TCR derives from a donor aged 2 to 35 with juvenile idiopathic arthritis. The CDR3 loop is CATSRDFVRGAKPF.